A selection of T cell receptor beta chains follows, all from one sample in a study of control samples from healthy donors and cancer patients. The table came from immunoSEQ multiplex PCR; TCRdb's copy has only in-frame clones and leaves some out. The listing records fewer than 250,000 clones. Material: blood. The origin of the receptors is a woman in her twenties or thirties in good health. Each CDR3 is given with its conserved first and last residue. A D gene is named only where the DNA matches it firmly.

j_call: TRBJ1-1
d_call: NA
v_call: TRBV5-1
cdr3_aa: CASSLAFGAAFF
cdr3_nt: TGCGCCAGCAGCTTGGCCTTTGGGGCAGCTTTCTTT

j_call: TRBJ2-3
d_call: NA
v_call: TRBV24-1
cdr3_aa: CATSDRVGPTDTQYF
cdr3_nt: TGTGCCACCAGTGACAGGGTGGGGCCCACAGATACGCAGTATTTT

j_call: TRBJ1-3
d_call: NA
v_call: TRBV27
cdr3_aa: CASSPRLGNTIYF
cdr3_nt: TGTGCCAGCAGTCCGCGACTGGGAAACACCATATATTTT

j_call: TRBJ2-1
d_call: TRBD1
v_call: TRBV25-1
cdr3_aa: CASSQEGAGDEQFF
cdr3_nt: TGTGCCAGCAGTCAAGAGGGGGCCGGAGATGAGCAGTTCTTC

j_call: TRBJ1-6
d_call: NA
v_call: TRBV6-6
cdr3_aa: CASHWQGGSPLHF
cdr3_nt: TGTGCCAGCCATTGGCAGGGAGGTTCACCCCTCCACTTT

j_call: TRBJ1-4
d_call: TRBD1
v_call: TRBV5-1
cdr3_aa: CASREGQGNEKLFF
cdr3_nt: TGCGCCAGCAGGGAGGGACAGGGTAATGAAAAACTGTTTTTT

j_call: TRBJ1-2
d_call: NA
v_call: TRBV24-1
cdr3_aa: CATSDGGTGVGGYTF
cdr3_nt: TGTGCCACCAGTGATGGAGGGACGGGGGTTGGGGGCTACACCTTC

j_call: TRBJ2-1
d_call: TRBD2
v_call: TRBV5-1
cdr3_aa: CASSFLAGDYNEQFF
cdr3_nt: TGCGCCAGCAGCTTCTTAGCGGGGGATTACAATGAGCAGTTCTTC

j_call: TRBJ2-2
d_call: NA
v_call: TRBV20-1
cdr3_aa: CSASFMDNANTGELFF
cdr3_nt: TGCAGTGCTAGTTTCATGGACAACGCGAACACCGGGGAGCTGTTTTTT

j_call: TRBJ2-3
d_call: NA
v_call: TRBV1
cdr3_aa: CTSSQELAGGPDTQYF
cdr3_nt: TGCACCAGCAGCCAAGAACTAGCGGGGGGTCCAGATACGCAGTATTTT

j_call: TRBJ1-3
d_call: TRBD1
v_call: TRBV28
cdr3_aa: CASSRYRGNSGNTIYF
cdr3_nt: TGTGCCAGCAGCCGATACAGGGGAAACTCTGGAAACACCATATATTTT

j_call: TRBJ2-1
d_call: TRBD2
v_call: TRBV9
cdr3_aa: CASSAKTSGSSYNEQFF
cdr3_nt: TGTGCCAGCAGCGCAAAGACTAGCGGCTCTTCCTACAATGAGCAGTTCTTC

j_call: TRBJ2-5
d_call: TRBD1
v_call: TRBV2
cdr3_aa: CASSFDRAPIQTQYF
cdr3_nt: TGTGCCAGCAGCTTTGACAGGGCCCCAATCCAGACCCAGTACTTC

j_call: TRBJ1-1
d_call: NA
v_call: TRBV6-5
cdr3_aa: CASSPRGAAEAFF
cdr3_nt: TGTGCCAGCAGCCCAAGGGGGGCGGCTGAAGCTTTCTTT

j_call: TRBJ2-5
d_call: TRBD1
v_call: TRBV9
cdr3_aa: CASSARDRGWETQYF
cdr3_nt: TGTGCCAGCAGCGCCCGGGACAGGGGATGGGAGACCCAGTACTTC

j_call: TRBJ2-7
d_call: NA
v_call: TRBV27
cdr3_aa: CASSPRLLSYEQYF
cdr3_nt: TGTGCCAGCAGTCCCCGTTTACTTTCCTACGAGCAGTACTTC

j_call: TRBJ2-1
d_call: NA
v_call: TRBV12-3/TRBV12-4
cdr3_aa: CASSSLYNEQFF
cdr3_nt: TGTGCCAGCAGTTCCCTTTACAATGAGCAGTTCTTC

j_call: TRBJ2-7
d_call: NA
v_call: TRBV9
cdr3_aa: CASSVGQRGNEQYF
cdr3_nt: TGTGCCAGCAGCGTAGGCCAGCGAGGGAACGAGCAGTACTTC

j_call: TRBJ1-1
d_call: NA
v_call: TRBV5-1
cdr3_aa: CASSSTQGPNTEAFF
cdr3_nt: TGCGCCAGCAGCTCGACACAGGGACCGAACACTGAAGCTTTCTTT

j_call: TRBJ1-2
d_call: NA
v_call: TRBV28
cdr3_aa: CASSEPGGESVFGYTF
cdr3_nt: TGTGCCAGCAGCGAACCTGGGGGCGAATCAGTATTTGGCTACACCTTC

j_call: TRBJ2-5
d_call: TRBD2
v_call: TRBV7-6
cdr3_aa: CASSFEWTSGGKRPFQETQYF
cdr3_nt: TGTGCCAGCAGCTTTGAATGGACTAGCGGGGGGAAGCGACCGTTCCAAGAGACCCAGTACTTC

j_call: TRBJ2-3
d_call: NA
v_call: TRBV19
cdr3_aa: CASSITGGRSSTDTQYF
cdr3_nt: TGTGCCAGTAGTATTACGGGTGGTAGATCTAGCACAGATACGCAGTATTTT

j_call: TRBJ2-3
d_call: NA
v_call: TRBV21-1
cdr3_aa: CAARPRRGRCTDTQYF
cdr3_nt: TGTGCCGCTAGGCCTCGGCGGGGGCGGTGCACAGATACGCAGTATTTT